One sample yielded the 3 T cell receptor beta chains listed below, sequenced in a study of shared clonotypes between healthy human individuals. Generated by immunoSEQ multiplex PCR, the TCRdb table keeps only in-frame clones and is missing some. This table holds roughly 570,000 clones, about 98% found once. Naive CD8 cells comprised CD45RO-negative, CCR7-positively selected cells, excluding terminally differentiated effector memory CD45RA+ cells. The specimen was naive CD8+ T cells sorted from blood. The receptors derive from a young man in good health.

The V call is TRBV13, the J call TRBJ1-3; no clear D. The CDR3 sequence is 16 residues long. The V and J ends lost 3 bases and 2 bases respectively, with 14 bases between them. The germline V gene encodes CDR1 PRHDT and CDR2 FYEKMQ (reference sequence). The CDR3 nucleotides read TGTGCCAGCAGCTTTAAGAGTCGTAACACTGGAAACACCATATATTTT. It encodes CASSFKSRNTGNTIYF. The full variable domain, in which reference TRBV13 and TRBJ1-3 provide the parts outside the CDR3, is AAGVIQSPRHLIKEKRETATLKCYPIPRHDTVYWYQQGPGQDPQFLISFYEKMQSDKGSIPDRFSAQQFSDYHSELNMSSLELGDSALYFCASSFKSRNTGNTIYFGEGSWLTVV.

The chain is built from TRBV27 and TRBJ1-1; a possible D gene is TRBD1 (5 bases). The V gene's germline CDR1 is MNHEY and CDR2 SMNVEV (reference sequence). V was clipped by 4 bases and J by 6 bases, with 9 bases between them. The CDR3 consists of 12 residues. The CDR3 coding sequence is TGTGCCAGCAGTTCCACGGGGGCTGAAGCTTTCTTT. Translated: CASSSTGAEAFF.

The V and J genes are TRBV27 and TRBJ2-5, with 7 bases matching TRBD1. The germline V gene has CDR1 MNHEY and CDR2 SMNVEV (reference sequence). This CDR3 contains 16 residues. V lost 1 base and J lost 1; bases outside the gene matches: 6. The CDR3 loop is CASSLFAGTAQETQYF. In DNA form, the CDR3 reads TGTGCCAGCAGTTTATTTGCCGGGACAGCCCAAGAGACCCAGTACTTC.